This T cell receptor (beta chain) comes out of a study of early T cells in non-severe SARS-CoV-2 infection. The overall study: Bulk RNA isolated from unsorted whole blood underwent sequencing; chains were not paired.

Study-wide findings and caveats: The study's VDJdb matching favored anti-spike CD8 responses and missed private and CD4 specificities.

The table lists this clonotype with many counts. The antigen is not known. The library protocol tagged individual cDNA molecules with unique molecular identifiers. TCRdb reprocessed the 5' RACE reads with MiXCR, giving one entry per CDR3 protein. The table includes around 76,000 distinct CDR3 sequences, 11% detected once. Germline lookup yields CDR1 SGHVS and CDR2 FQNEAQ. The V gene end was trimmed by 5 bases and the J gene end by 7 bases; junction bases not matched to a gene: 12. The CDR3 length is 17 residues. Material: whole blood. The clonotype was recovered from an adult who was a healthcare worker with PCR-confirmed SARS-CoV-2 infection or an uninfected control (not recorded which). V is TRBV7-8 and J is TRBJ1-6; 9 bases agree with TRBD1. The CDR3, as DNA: TGTGCCAGCAGCCCCAGGGGCGGACAGGGGAGCAATTCACCCCTCCACTTT. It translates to CASSPRGGQGSNSPLHF.